This T cell receptor (beta chain) was recovered during a study of control samples from healthy donors and cancer patients. Trimming cost V 6 bases and J 1 base, with 9 bases left between them. The CDR3 is 13 residues long. Looked up from germline, CDR1 is SGHRS and CDR2 is YFSETQ. Produced via immunoSEQ multiplex PCR; TCRdb's table is partial and in-frame only. The table includes tens of thousands of clones, 88% detected once. The sequenced sample consisted of blood. The rearrangement uses TRBV5-1 and TRBJ2-3; D may correspond to TRBD1 or TRBD2 (6 bases each). The sequence came from a woman in her 70s in good health. The CDR3 sequence: CASNREGTDTQYF. CDR3 nucleotides: TGCGCCAGCAACAGGGAGGGCACAGATACGCAGTATTTT.